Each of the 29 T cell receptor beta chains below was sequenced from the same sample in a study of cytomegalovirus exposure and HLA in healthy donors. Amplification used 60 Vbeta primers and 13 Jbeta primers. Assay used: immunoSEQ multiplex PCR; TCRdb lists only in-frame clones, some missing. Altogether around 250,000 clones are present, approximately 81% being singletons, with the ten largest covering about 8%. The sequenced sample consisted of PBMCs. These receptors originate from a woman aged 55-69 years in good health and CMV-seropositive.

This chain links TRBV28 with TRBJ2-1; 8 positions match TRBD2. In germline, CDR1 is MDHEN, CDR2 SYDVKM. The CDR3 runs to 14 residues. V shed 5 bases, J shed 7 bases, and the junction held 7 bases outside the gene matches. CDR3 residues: CASSRGGIENEQFF. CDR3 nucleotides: TGTGCCAGCAGTCGGGGGGGCATTGAGAATGAGCAGTTCTTC.

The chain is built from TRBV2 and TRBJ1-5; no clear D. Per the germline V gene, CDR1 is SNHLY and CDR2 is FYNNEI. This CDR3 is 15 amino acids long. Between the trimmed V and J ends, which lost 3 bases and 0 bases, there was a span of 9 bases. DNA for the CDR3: TGTGCCAGCAGTGAGGGAGGATCTAGCAATCAGCCCCAGCATTTT. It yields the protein CASSEGGSSNQPQHF.

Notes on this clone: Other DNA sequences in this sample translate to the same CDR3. CDR3 in DNA: TGTGCCAGCAGCCCGGCGGGCTCCTACAATGAGCAGTTCTTC. Protein: CASSPAGSYNEQFF. The chain couples TRBV11-3 to TRBJ2-1; TRBD2 is a possible D gene (5 bases). This CDR3 contains 14 residues. Per germline, CDR1 SGHNT and CDR2 YENEEA. V lost 5 bases and J 0 bases, leaving 8 bases between the germline ends.

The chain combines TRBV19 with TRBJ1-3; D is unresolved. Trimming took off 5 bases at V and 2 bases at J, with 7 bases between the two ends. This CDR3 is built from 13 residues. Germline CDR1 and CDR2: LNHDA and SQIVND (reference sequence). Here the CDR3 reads CASSQRAGNTIYF. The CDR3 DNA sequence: TGTGCCAGTAGTCAGCGGGCTGGAAACACCATATATTTT.

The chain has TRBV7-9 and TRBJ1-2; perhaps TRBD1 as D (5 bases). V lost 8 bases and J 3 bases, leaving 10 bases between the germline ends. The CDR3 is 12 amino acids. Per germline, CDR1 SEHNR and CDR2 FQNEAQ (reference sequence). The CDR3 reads CASGTGDYGYTF. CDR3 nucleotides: TGTGCCAGCGGGACGGGGGACTATGGCTACACCTTC.

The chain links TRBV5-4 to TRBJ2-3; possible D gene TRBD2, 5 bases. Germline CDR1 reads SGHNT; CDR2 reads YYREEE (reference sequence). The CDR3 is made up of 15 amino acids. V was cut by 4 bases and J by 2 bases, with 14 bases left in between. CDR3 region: CASSHKGSATDTQYF. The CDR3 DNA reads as TGTGCCAGCAGCCACAAAGGTAGCGCCACAGATACGCAGTATTTT. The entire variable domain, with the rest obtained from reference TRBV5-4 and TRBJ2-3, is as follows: ETGVTQSPTHLIKTRGQQVTLRCSSQSGHNTVSWYQQALGQGPQFIFQYYREEENGRGNFPPRFSGLQFPNYSSELNVNALELDDSALYLCASSHKGSATDTQYFGPGTRLTVL.

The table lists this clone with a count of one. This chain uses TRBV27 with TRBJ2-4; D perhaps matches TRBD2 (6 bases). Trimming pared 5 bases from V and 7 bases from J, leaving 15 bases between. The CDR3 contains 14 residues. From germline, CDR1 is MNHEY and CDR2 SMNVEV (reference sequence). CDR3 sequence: CASSPRGGRNIQYF. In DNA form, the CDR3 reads TGTGCCAGCAGTCCCCGGGGAGGTAGGAACATTCAGTACTTC.

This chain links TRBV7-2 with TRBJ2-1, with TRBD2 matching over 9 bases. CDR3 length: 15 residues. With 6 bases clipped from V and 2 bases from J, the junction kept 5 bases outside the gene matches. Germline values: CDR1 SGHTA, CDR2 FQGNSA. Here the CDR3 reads CASRQTSGPYNEQFF. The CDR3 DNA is TGTGCCAGCAGACAGACTAGCGGACCCTACAATGAGCAGTTCTTC.

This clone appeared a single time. The CDR3 nucleotides read TGTGCCAGCAGTCGTAGACAGGGGGCGAAGAACGAGCAGTACTTC. Protein sequence: CASSRRQGAKNEQYF. The chain recombines TRBV11-1 with TRBJ2-7; 10 bases are shared with TRBD1. Germline V lookup: CDR1 SGHAT, CDR2 FQDESV (reference sequence). The length of the CDR3 is 15 residues. With 6 bases clipped from V and 5 bases from J, the junction kept 10 bases outside the gene matches.

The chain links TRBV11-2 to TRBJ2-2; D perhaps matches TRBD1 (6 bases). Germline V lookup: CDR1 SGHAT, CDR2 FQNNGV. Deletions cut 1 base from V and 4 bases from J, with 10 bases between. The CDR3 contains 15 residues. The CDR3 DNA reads TGTGCCAGCAGCTTAGTGACAGGAATCACCGGGGAGCTGTTTTTT. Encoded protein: CASSLVTGITGELFF.

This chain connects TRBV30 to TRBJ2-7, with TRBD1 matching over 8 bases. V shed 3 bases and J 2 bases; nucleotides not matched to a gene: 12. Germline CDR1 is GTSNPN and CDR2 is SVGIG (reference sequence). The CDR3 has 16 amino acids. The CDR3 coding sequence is TGTGCCTGGAGAACGTTAGGACAGGGAAATACCTACGAGCAGTACTTC. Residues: CAWRTLGQGNTYEQYF.

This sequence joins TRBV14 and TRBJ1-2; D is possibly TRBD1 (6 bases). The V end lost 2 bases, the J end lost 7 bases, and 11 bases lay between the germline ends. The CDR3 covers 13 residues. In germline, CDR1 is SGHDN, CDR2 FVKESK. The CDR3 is CASSQLQGGGYTF. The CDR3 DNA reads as TGTGCCAGCAGCCAACTACAGGGTGGTGGCTACACCTTC.

The chain's CDR3 is CSVTGAGAKNIQYF. The CDR3, as DNA: TGCAGCGTCACAGGGGCCGGGGCCAAAAACATTCAGTACTTC. The chain uses TRBV29-1 and TRBJ2-4; TRBD1 matches at 7 bases. From germline, CDR1 is SQVTM and CDR2 ANQGSEA. The CDR3 runs 14 residues. The ends lost 6 bases at V and 1 base at J; junction bases unmatched: 6.

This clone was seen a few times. The chain's CDR3 is CASTTRWEISYNEQFF. The CDR3 DNA is TGTGCCAGCACCACCCGGTGGGAGATCTCCTACAATGAGCAGTTCTTC. V and J are TRBV21-1 and TRBJ2-1; the D segment call TRBD2 is taken from the table without a DNA check. TRBV21-1 is an annotated pseudogene. The CDR3 runs 16 residues.

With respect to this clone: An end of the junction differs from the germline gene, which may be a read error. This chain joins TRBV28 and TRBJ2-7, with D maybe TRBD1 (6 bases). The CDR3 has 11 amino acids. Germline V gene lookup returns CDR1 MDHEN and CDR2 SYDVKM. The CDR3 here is CASSLSGTIFF. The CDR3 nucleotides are TGTGCCAGCAGTTTATCCGGGACAATTTTCTTC.

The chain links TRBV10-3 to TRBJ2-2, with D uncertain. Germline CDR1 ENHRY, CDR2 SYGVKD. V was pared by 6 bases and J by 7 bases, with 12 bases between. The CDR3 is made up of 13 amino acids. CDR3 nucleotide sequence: TGTGCCATCAGCTCGTCGGGTATCGGGGAGCTGTTTTTT. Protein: CAISSSGIGELFF.

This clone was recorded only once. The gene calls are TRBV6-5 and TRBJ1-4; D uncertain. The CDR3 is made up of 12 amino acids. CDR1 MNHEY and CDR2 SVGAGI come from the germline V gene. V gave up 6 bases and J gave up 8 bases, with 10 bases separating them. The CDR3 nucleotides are TGTGCCAGCAGCGGACTGGCGGAAAAACTGTTTTTT. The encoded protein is CASSGLAEKLFF.

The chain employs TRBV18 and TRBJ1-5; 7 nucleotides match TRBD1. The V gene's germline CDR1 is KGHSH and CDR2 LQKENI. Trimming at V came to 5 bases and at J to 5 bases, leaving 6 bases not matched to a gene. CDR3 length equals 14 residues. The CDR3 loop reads CASSSDRTYQPQHF. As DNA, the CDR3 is TGTGCCAGCTCATCGGACAGGACGTATCAGCCCCAGCATTTT. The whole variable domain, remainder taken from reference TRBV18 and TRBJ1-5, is NAGVMQNPRHLVRRRGQEARLRCSPMKGHSHVYWYRQLPEEGLKFMVYLQKENIIDESGMPKERFSAEFPKEGPSILRIQQVVRGDSAAYFCASSSDRTYQPQHFGDGTRLSIL.

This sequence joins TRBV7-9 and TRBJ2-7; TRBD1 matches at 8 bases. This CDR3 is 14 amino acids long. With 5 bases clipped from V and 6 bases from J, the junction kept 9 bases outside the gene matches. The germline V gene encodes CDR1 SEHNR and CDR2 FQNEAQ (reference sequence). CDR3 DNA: TGTGCCAGCAGCCAACGGACAGGGCCGTTCGAGCAGTACTTC. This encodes CASSQRTGPFEQYF.

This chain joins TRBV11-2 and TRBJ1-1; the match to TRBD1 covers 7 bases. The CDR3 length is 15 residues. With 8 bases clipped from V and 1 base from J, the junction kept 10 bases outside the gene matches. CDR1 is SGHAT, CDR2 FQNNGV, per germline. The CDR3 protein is CASHSPGGWNTEAFF. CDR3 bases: TGTGCCAGCCATTCTCCAGGGGGTTGGAACACTGAAGCTTTCTTT.

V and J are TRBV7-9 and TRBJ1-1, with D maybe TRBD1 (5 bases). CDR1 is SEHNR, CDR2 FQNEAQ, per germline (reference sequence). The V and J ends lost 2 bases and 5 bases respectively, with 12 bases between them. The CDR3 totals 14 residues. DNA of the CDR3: TGTGCCAGCAGCTTACTTCTGGAGGGGACTGAAGCTTTCTTT. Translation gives CASSLLLEGTEAFF.

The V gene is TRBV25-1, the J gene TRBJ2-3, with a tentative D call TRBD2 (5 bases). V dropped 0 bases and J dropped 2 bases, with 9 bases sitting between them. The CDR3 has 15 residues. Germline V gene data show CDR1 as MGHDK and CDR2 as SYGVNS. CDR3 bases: TGTGCCAGCAGTGAATACGGAGGAATCACAGATACGCAGTATTTT. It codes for CASSEYGGITDTQYF.

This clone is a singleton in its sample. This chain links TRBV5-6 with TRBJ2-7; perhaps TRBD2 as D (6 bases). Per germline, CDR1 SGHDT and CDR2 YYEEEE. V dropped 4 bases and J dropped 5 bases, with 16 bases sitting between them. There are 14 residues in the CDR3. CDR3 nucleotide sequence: TGTGCCAGCAGCCAACCTACTAGCTTCAACGAGCAGTACTTC. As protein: CASSQPTSFNEQYF. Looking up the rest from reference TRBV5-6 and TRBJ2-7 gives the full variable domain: DAGVTQSPTHLIKTRGQQVTLRCSPKSGHDTVSWYQQALGQGPQFIFQYYEEEERQRGNFPDRFSGHQFPNYSSELNVNALLLGDSALYLCASSQPTSFNEQYFGPGTRLTVT.

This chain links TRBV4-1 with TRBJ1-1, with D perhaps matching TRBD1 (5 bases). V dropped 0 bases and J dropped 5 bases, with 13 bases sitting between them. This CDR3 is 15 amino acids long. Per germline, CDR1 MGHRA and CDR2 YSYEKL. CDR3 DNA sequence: TGCGCCAGCAGCCAAGATTGGGGGGTCCGAACTGAAGCTTTCTTT. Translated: CASSQDWGVRTEAFF.

The CDR3 bases are TGTGCCAGTAGTATAGTAGCCAATAGCAATCAGCCCCAGCATTTT. As protein: CASSIVANSNQPQHF. The chain joins TRBV19 to TRBJ1-5; no reliable D call. Trimming shortened V by 1 base and J by 0 bases, and 7 bases separated the two germline ends. Germline V CDR1 and CDR2: LNHDA, SQIVND (reference sequence). The CDR3 runs 15 residues.

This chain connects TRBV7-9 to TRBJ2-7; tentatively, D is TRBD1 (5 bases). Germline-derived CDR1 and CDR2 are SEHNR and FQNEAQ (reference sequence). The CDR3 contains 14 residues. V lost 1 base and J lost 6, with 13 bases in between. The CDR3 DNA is TGTGCCAGCAGCTTAGGCCCAGGGTCGTCCGAGCAGTACTTC. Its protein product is CASSLGPGSSEQYF.

The CDR3 protein is CASTRQGGMNTEAFF. The CDR3 nucleotides are TGTGCCAGCACAAGACAGGGCGGGATGAACACTGAAGCTTTCTTT. This sequence joins TRBV2 and TRBJ1-1, with 7 bases fitting TRBD1. This CDR3 is built from 15 residues. Germline values: CDR1 SNHLY, CDR2 FYNNEI. The trim removed 7 bases at V and 0 bases at J, leaving 8 bases unmatched. The full variable domain, with the rest looked up from reference TRBV2 and TRBJ1-1, is EPEVTQTPSHQVTQMGQEVILRCVPISNHLYFYWYRQILGQKVEFLVSFYNNEISEKSEIFDDQFSVERPDGSNFTLKIRSTKLEDSAMYFCASTRQGGMNTEAFFGQGTRLTVV.

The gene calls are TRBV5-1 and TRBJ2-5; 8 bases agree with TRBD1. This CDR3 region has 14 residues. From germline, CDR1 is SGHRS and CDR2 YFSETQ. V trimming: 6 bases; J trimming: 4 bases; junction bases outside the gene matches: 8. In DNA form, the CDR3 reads TGCGCCAGCACCTCAGGGGGCATTCGAGAGACCCAGTACTTC. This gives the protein CASTSGGIRETQYF.

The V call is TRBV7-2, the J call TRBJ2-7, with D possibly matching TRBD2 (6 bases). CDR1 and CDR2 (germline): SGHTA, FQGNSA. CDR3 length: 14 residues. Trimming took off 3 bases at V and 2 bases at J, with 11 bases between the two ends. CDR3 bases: TGTGCCAGCAGCTTTGCGGGGAGGCCCTACGAGCAGTACTTC. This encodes CASSFAGRPYEQYF.